The 20 T cell receptor beta chains below were found in one sample sequenced in a study of blood T cell repertoires in COVID-19. The method was immunoSEQ multiplex PCR; TCRdb's version includes in-frame clones alone and lacks a portion of them. The data hold 350,000 to 400,000 clones, with 70% to 90% observed a single time. Material for sequencing was PBMCs or T cells enriched from blood (not recorded which). These receptors came from a man aged 35-49 years in a cohort exposed to, infected with or recovered from COVID-19 (not recorded which).

This sequence joins TRBV6-5 and TRBJ1-1; D remains ambiguous. CDR3 length equals 13 residues. The germline V gene encodes CDR1 MNHEY and CDR2 SVGAGI. V was clipped by 7 bases and J by 0 bases, with 9 bases between them. CDR3 bases: TGTGCCAGCAAACCACAGCTGAACACTGAAGCTTTCTTT. The encoded protein is CASKPQLNTEAFF.

Only one count was recorded for this clone. CDR3 DNA: TGCGCCAGCAACATCGGGGGATACACCGGGGAGCTGTTTTTT. The encoded protein is CASNIGGYTGELFF. The V call is TRBV5-1, the J call TRBJ2-2, with D possibly matching TRBD2 (6 bases). The CDR3 has 14 amino acids. Per the germline V gene, CDR1 is SGHRS and CDR2 is YFSETQ. V lost 6 bases and J lost 3, with 12 bases in between.

This chain joins TRBV9 and TRBJ2-5; D might be TRBD2 (6 bases). The CDR3 loop spans 16 amino acids. CDR1 is SGDLS and CDR2 is YYNGEE in the germline V gene. V shed 0 bases and J shed 1 base, with 13 bases lying between them. The CDR3 bases are TGTGCCAGCAGCGTAGGGGGGGAGTGGCCCCAAGAGACCCAGTACTTC. Translated, it gives CASSVGGEWPQETQYF.

This clone was counted between two and nine times. V usage is TRBV29-1 and J usage is TRBJ2-3; the D gene is possibly TRBD1 (5 bases). V was clipped by 2 bases and J by 5 bases, with 14 bases between them. CDR3 length: 14 amino acids. Germline V gives CDR1 SQVTM, CDR2 ANQGSEA. DNA for the CDR3: TGCAGCGTTGAATCAGGGTATCAGGGAGATACGCAGTATTTT. This encodes CSVESGYQGDTQYF.

The J gene is TRBJ2-7, the V gene TRBV7-9; 10 bases align to TRBD2. Germline CDR1 is SEHNR and CDR2 is FQNEAQ (reference sequence). The CDR3 length is 16 residues. The J segment lost 4 bases and the V segment lost 5 bases, leaving 11 bases of the junction unmatched. CDR3 protein: CASSIRTSGRVYEQYF. The DNA of the CDR3 is TGTGCCAGCAGCATCCGGACTAGCGGCAGAGTATACGAGCAGTACTTC.

The chain is built from TRBV6-2 or TRBV6-3 and TRBJ1-2; D may be TRBD1 (6 bases). With 0 bases removed from V and 6 bases from J, the gap between germline ends came to 11 bases. This CDR3 region has 14 residues. Germline loops: CDR1 MNHEY, CDR2 SVGEGT. The CDR3 reads CASSYSARGNGYTF. In DNA form, the CDR3 reads TGTGCCAGCAGTTACTCTGCCAGGGGAAATGGCTACACCTTC.

This clone has only one observation. The chain employs TRBV6-1 and TRBJ2-3; no clear D gene. Per germline, CDR1 MNHNS and CDR2 SASEGT. V was cut by 0 bases and J by 7 bases, with 8 bases left in between. The CDR3 loop spans 13 amino acids. The CDR3: CASSEAFVYTQYF. The CDR3 coding sequence is TGTGCCAGCAGTGAAGCCTTCGTGTATACGCAGTATTTT.

The gene calls are TRBV29-1 and TRBJ2-7; D may be TRBD2 (5 bases). The CDR3 is made up of 13 amino acids. V lost 6 bases to trimming and J lost 0 bases, with 12 bases between them. Germline CDR1 reads SQVTM; CDR2 reads ANQGSEA. DNA of the CDR3: TGCAGCGTCGTTGGACTCAGCTCCTACGAGCAGTACTTC. It specifies CSVVGLSSYEQYF.

The chain has TRBV10-1 and TRBJ2-3; 9 nucleotides align to TRBD2. V was clipped by 2 bases and J by 6 bases; unmatched bases: 9. The CDR3 runs 16 residues. Germline loops: CDR1 WNHNN, CDR2 SYGVQD (reference sequence). CDR3 in amino acids: CASSERVSGSIDTQYF. CDR3 in DNA: TGCGCCAGCAGTGAGAGGGTTAGCGGGAGTATTGATACGCAGTATTTT.

In its sample, this clone was seen once. The rearrangement joins TRBV2 to TRBJ1-6, with a possible D match to TRBD1 (5 bases). This CDR3 comprises 15 residues. V dropped 7 bases and J dropped 8 bases, with 18 bases sitting between them. CDR1 and CDR2 from the germline V gene are SNHLY and FYNNEI. For the CDR3, the DNA is TGTGCCAGCACCCCGGTGCAGGGATTGTATTCACCCCTCCACTTT. The encoded protein is CASTPVQGLYSPLHF.

The rearrangement links TRBV6-6 to TRBJ2-7; 12 bases map to TRBD1. Germline trimming cut 4 bases from V and 4 bases from J; bases unmatched to any gene: 5. The CDR3 covers 15 residues. In germline, CDR1 is MNHNY, CDR2 SVGAGI (reference sequence). DNA for the CDR3: TGTGCCAGCAGTTTGGGGGGACAGGGGGCTTACGAGCAGTACTTC. Amino acid sequence: CASSLGGQGAYEQYF.

The sample holds a few counts of this clone. In nucleotides, the CDR3 is TGTGCCAGTAGTATGGACAGGGGGGAGAGAAACACCATATATTTT. Its translation is CASSMDRGERNTIYF. The rearrangement uses TRBV19 and TRBJ1-3; 10 bases are shared with TRBD1. CDR1 and CDR2 (germline): LNHDA, SQIVND (reference sequence). The CDR3 extends over 15 amino acids. Germline trimming cut 3 bases from V and 5 bases from J; bases unmatched to any gene: 4.

The chain is built from TRBV5-1 and TRBJ2-1; 9 nucleotides line up with TRBD2. J lost 5 bases, V lost 4 bases, and 10 bases had no gene match. Germline assignment: CDR1 SGHRS and CDR2 YFSETQ. This CDR3 comprises 16 residues. The CDR3 DNA sequence: TGCGCCAGCAGCATACCGCTGGCGGGAGGGCACAATGAGCAGTTCTTC. Protein product: CASSIPLAGGHNEQFF. Using reference TRBV5-1 and TRBJ2-1 for the parts outside the CDR3, the full variable domain is KAGVTQTPRYLIKTRGQQVTLSCSPISGHRSVSWYQQTPGQGLQFLFEYFSETQRNKGNFPGRFSGRQFSNSRSEMNVSTLELGDSALYLCASSIPLAGGHNEQFFGPGTRLTVL.

This clone was seen only a few times. The V and J genes are TRBV9 and TRBJ1-5; 7 nucleotides align to TRBD1. The CDR3 totals 15 residues. V dropped 0 bases and J dropped 7; count of bases not matched to a gene: 7. The germline V gene encodes CDR1 SGDLS and CDR2 YYNGEE. CDR3 DNA sequence: TGTGCCAGCAGCGTAGACGGAACAGGGGCACAGCCCCAGCATTTT. Protein: CASSVDGTGAQPQHF.

The chain joins TRBV6-1 to TRBJ1-5, with TRBD1 matching 9 bases. Germline lookup yields CDR1 MNHNS and CDR2 SASEGT. The CDR3 runs 17 residues. Unmatched junction bases numbered 7, after V lost 0 bases and J lost 4 bases. CDR3 nucleotide sequence: TGTGCCAGCAGTGAAGCCGTGACAGGGGGTTGGAATCAGCCCCAGCATTTT. Protein sequence: CASSEAVTGGWNQPQHF.

The V call is TRBV18, the J call TRBJ2-4, with 8 bases identical to TRBD2. CDR1 is KGHSH, CDR2 LQKENI, per germline. V was pared by 3 bases and J by 0 bases, with 4 bases of the junction left unmatched. The length of the CDR3 is 16 residues. The CDR3 sequence: CASSPQAGAAKNIQYF. Written as DNA, the CDR3 is TGTGCCAGCTCACCCCAAGCGGGGGCAGCCAAAAACATTCAGTACTTC.

The chain links TRBV3-1 (or the pseudogene TRBV3-2) to TRBJ2-3, with 10 bases identical to TRBD2. With 1 base clipped from V and 8 bases from J, the junction kept 3 bases outside the gene matches. The CDR3 runs to 14 residues. CDR1 LGHDT and CDR2 YNNKEL come from the germline V gene (reference sequence). DNA of the CDR3: TGTGCCAGCAGCCAAGCCCTAGCGGGAGTTACGCAGTATTTT. Translated: CASSQALAGVTQYF.

This chain uses TRBV28 with TRBJ1-3; D not certain. The CDR3 spans 15 residues. V lost 7 bases and J 0 bases, leaving 13 bases between the germline ends. The germline V gene encodes CDR1 MDHEN and CDR2 SYDVKM. DNA of the CDR3: TGTGCCAGCACCGATCCCGCCAGCTCTGGAAACACCATATATTTT. It translates to CASTDPASSGNTIYF.

This chain links TRBV7-2 with TRBJ2-7, with 7 bases matching TRBD1. Per germline, CDR1 SGHTA and CDR2 FQGNSA. V dropped 3 bases and J dropped 2; count of bases not matched to a gene: 4. The CDR3 has 14 amino acids. The CDR3 nucleotides read TGTGCCAGCAGCTTCCAGCAGGGGGCCTACGAGCAGTACTTC. As protein: CASSFQQGAYEQYF.

The V call is TRBV7-7, the J call TRBJ2-3, with 7 bases aligning to TRBD1. Per germline, CDR1 SSHAT and CDR2 FNYEAQ (reference sequence). The CDR3 sequence is 14 residues long. Unmatched junction bases numbered 4, after V lost 6 bases and J lost 1 base. This CDR3 is CASSSDRGTDTQYF. CDR3 bases: TGTGCCAGCAGTTCTGACAGGGGCACAGATACGCAGTATTTT.